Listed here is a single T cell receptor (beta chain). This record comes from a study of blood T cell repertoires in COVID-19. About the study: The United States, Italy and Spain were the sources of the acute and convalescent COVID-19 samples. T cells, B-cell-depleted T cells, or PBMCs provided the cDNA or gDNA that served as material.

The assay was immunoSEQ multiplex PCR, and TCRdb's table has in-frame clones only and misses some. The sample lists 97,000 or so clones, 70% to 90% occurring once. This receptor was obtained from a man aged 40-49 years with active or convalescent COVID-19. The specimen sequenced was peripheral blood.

The CDR3 spells CASRLTANTGELFF. For the CDR3, the DNA is TGTGCCAGCAGACTGACAGCGAACACCGGGGAGCTGTTTTTT. The chain joins TRBV2 to TRBJ2-2; TRBD1 might be the D (5 bases). The CDR3 is 14 amino acids. Trimming shortened V by 6 bases and J by 0 bases, and 8 bases separated the two germline ends. Germline values: CDR1 SNHLY, CDR2 FYNNEI.